The rows below give T cell receptor beta chains drawn from one sample of a study of shared clonotypes between healthy human individuals. Sequencing was performed with immunoSEQ multiplex PCR; in TCRdb, only in-frame clones are kept and a portion is missing. The sample carries over a million clones, around 78% recorded once. The sequenced material came from memory CD4+ T cells from PBMCs. All receptors come from a man younger than 35 in good health. Some clones in this sample may be carry-over from other donors' samples. CDR3s include the opening cysteine and the closing phenylalanine or tryptophan. The order of the fields is J gene, D gene, V gene, clone size, CDR3 length, CDR3 DNA, CDR3 protein. A D gene is named only where the DNA matches it firmly. Some rows have no size entry. The others give once, few or many, or a class for an expanded clone.

TRBJ1-2 . TRBV4-1 . 14 TGCGCCAGCAGCCAGATAGGGGTCGCCTATGGCTACACCTTC CASSQIGVAYGYTF
TRBJ2-1 TRBD1 TRBV18 . 13 TGTGCCAGCTCACTTCAGGGGGCGAATGAGCAGTTCTTC CASSLQGANEQFF
TRBJ2-4 . TRBV7-2 . 15 TGTGCCAGCAGCTTAGGTCTGGTCGTCAAAAACATTCAGTACTTC CASSLGLVVKNIQYF
TRBJ1-1 . TRBV6-5 . 13 TGTGCCAGCAGGTTGCAGTTGAACACTGAAGCTTTCTTT CASRLQLNTEAFF
TRBJ2-5 . TRBV30 once 13 TGTGCCTGGAGTGTACCGGGCTCGGAGACCCAGTACTTC CAWSVPGSETQYF
TRBJ1-2 . TRBV28 . 17 TGTGCCAGCAGCCCTTGGGTTGCGGCATTGGTGGACCGGGGCTACACCTTC CASSPWVAALVDRGYTF
TRBJ1-1 . TRBV7-3 . 15 TGTGCCAGCAGCGCCAACCCCGGTCGCAACACTGAAGCTTTCTTT CASSANPGRNTEAFF
TRBJ1-5 TRBD1 TRBV6-6 . 14 TGTGCCAGCAGGCCCACAGGGGGCAATCAGCCCCAGCATTTT CASRPTGGNQPQHF
TRBJ1-1 . TRBV11-3 . 13 TGTGCCAGCAGCTCCCGGCGGGACACTGAAGCTTTCTTT CASSSRRDTEAFF
TRBJ2-5 TRBD1 TRBV6-5 . 13 TGTGCCAGCAGTAAGACAGGGCGGGAGACCCAGTACTTC CASSKTGRETQYF
TRBJ2-3 TRBD2 TRBV2 . 15 TGTGCCAGCAGTGAACTAGCGGGAAGCACAGATACGCAGTATTTT CASSELAGSTDTQYF
TRBJ1-2 TRBD1 TRBV2 . 15 TGTGCCAGCAGTCGGGACAGGGAGGAGTTCGATGGCTACACCTTC CASSRDREEFDGYTF
TRBJ1-3 . TRBV21-1 . 13 TGTGCCAGCAGCCCTGACAGGGCAAACACCATATATTTT CASSPDRANTIYF
TRBJ2-5 . TRBV13 . 14 TGTGCCAGCAGTCGTAAGGGGGGCGGAGAGACCCAGTACTTC CASSRKGGGETQYF
TRBJ2-2 . TRBV5-1 few 17 TGCGCCAGCAGCTCAGGGCCGGCCTCAGGGTACACCGGGGAGCTGTTTTTT CASSSGPASGYTGELFF
TRBJ2-5 . TRBV5-1 . 13 TGCGCCAGCAGCTTGGGACCTCAAGAGACCCAGTACTTC CASSLGPQETQYF
TRBJ2-3 . TRBV7-8 . 14 TGTGCCAGCAGCTTAGAACGAAGCACAGATACGCAGTATTTT CASSLERSTDTQYF
TRBJ1-5 . TRBV7-2 . 17 TGTGCCAGCAGCTTAGCGGGGCAGGGTTCGTTTTGGCAGCCCCAGCATTTT CASSLAGQGSFWQPQHF
TRBJ2-3 . TRBV6-1 . 13 TGTGCCAGCAGTGAACGGTTAACAGATACGCAGTATTTT CASSERLTDTQYF
TRBJ2-2 . TRBV13 . 16 TGTGCCAGCAGCCCGCGAAGACAGGAGCACACCGGGGAGCTGTTTTTT CASSPRRQEHTGELFF
TRBJ1-1 . TRBV7-9 few 14 TGTGCCAGCAGCCCAATGAGGACGAACACTGAAGCTTTCTTT CASSPMRTNTEAFF
TRBJ2-7 TRBD2 TRBV7-8 few 14 TGTGCCAGCAGTCTCGGGGGGGTGGCCTACGAGCAGTACTTC CASSLGGVAYEQYF
TRBJ2-5 TRBD1 TRBV14 . 12 TGTGCCAGCAGCATGGACAGGCAGACCCAGTACTTC CASSMDRQTQYF
TRBJ1-4 TRBD1 TRBV5-4 . 15 TGTGCCAGCAGCGAACAGGGGGCTGGTAATGAAAAACTGTTTTTT CASSEQGAGNEKLFF
TRBJ2-2 . TRBV29-1 . 12 TGCAGCGTGGGCCCCGGGACCGGGGAGCTGTTTTTT CSVGPGTGELFF
TRBJ2-7 . TRBV11-2 many 16 TGTGCCAGCAGCTTCACCCGAACTAGTCGATCCTACGAGCAGTACTTC CASSFTRTSRSYEQYF
TRBJ1-1 . TRBV11-2 . 11 TGTGCCAGCAGCTCCCCCTCCAGAGTTTTCTTT CASSSPSRVFF
TRBJ1-2 . TRBV5-4 . 15 TGTGCCAGCAGCCCGGGCGGCAGCCTCGGTCGTGGCTACACCTTC CASSPGGSLGRGYTF